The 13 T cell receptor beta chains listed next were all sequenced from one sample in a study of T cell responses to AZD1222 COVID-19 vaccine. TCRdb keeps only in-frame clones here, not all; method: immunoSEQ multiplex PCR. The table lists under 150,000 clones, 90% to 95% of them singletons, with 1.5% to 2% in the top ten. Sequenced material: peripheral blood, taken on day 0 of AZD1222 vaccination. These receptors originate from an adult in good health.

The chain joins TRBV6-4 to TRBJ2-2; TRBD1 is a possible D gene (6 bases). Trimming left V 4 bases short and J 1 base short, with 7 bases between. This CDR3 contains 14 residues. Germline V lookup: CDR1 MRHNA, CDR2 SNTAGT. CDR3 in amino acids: CASSGTENTGELFF. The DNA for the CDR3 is TGTGCCAGCAGTGGGACAGAGAACACCGGGGAGCTGTTTTTT.

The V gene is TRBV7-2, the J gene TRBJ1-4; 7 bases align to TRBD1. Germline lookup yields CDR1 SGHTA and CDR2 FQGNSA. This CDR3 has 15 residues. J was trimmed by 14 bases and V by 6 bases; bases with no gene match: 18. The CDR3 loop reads CASSRDRQGAGGLFF. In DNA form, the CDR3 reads TGTGCCAGCAGTCGGGACAGACAGGGCGCAGGGGGTCTGTTTTTT.

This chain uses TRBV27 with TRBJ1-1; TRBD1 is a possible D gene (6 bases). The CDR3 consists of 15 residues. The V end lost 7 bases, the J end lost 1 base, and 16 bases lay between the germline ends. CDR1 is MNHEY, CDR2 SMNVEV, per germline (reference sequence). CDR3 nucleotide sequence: TGTGCCAGCACCTTGATGGGGGCAGGGAACACTGAAGCTTTCTTT. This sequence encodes CASTLMGAGNTEAFF.

The CDR3: CASSLPARTSDLRDTQYF. CDR3 DNA: TGTGCCAGCAGCTTACCCGCGAGAACTAGCGACCTACGGGATACGCAGTATTTT. The rearrangement joins TRBV11-2 to TRBJ2-3, with 7 bases identical to TRBD2. Germline CDR1 is SGHAT and CDR2 is FQNNGV. The CDR3 length is 18 residues. J was trimmed by 6 bases and V by 2 bases; bases with no gene match: 17.

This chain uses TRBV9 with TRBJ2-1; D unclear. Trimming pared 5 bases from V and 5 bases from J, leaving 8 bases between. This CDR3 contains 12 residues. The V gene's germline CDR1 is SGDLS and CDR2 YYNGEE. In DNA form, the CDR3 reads TGTGCCAGCAGTTACCCTGACAATGAGCAGTTCTTC. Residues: CASSYPDNEQFF.

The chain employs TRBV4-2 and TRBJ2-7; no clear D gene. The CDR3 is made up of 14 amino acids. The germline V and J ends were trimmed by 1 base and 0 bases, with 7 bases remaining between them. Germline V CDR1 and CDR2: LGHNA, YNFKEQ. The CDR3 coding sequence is TGTGCCAGCAGCCAAGTTAGTCACTCCTACGAGCAGTACTTC. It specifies CASSQVSHSYEQYF.

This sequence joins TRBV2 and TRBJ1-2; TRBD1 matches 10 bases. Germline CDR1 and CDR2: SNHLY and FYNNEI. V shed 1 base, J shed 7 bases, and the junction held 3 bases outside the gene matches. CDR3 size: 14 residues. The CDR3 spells CASSEVTGGSGYTF. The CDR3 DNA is TGTGCCAGCAGTGAAGTGACAGGGGGCTCTGGCTACACCTTC.

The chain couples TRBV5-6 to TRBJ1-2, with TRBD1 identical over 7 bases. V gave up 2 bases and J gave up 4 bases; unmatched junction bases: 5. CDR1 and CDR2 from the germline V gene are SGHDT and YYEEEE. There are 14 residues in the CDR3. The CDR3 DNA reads TGTGCCAGCAGCTTTGACAGGGCCCCCTATGGCTACACCTTC. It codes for CASSFDRAPYGYTF.

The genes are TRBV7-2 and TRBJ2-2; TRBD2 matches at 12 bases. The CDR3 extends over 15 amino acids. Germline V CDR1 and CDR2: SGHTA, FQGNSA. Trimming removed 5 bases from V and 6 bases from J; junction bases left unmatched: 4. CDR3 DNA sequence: TGTGCCAGCAGCCCTAGCGGGGGGGCCGCCGGGGAGCTGTTTTTT. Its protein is CASSPSGGAAGELFF.

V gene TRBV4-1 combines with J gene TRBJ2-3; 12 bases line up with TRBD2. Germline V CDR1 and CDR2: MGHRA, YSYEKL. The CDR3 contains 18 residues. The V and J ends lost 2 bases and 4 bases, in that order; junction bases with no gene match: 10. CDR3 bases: TGCGCCAGCAGCCAAACTAGCGGGGGGTCTAGGGGCGCAGATACGCAGTATTTT. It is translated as CASSQTSGGSRGADTQYF.

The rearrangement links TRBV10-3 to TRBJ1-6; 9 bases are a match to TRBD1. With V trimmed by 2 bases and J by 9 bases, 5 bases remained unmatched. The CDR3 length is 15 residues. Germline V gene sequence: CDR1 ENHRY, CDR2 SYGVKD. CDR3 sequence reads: CAISETRDRVSPLHF. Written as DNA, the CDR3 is TGTGCCATCAGTGAGACCCGGGACAGGGTTTCACCCCTCCACTTT.

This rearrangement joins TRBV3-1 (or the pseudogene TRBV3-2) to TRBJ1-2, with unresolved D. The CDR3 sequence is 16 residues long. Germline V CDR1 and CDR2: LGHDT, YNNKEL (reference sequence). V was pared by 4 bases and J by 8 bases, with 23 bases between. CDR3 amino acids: CASSRASTALRVGYTF. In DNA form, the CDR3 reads TGTGCCAGCAGCCGTGCCTCGACGGCGTTACGTGTCGGCTACACCTTC.

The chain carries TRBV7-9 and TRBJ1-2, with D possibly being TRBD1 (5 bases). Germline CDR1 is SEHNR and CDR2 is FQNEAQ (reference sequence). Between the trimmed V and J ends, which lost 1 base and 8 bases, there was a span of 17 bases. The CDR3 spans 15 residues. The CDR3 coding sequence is TGTGCCAGCAGCTTAGGAGGTGGCAGGGTGGGCGGCTACACCTTC. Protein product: CASSLGGGRVGGYTF.